This TCR beta chain stems from a study of CD8 T cells in ankylosing spondylitis (dated 2017 in TCRdb). About the investigation overall: To find TCR variants linked to disease, the study profiled T cell receptor beta repertoires in ankylosing spondylitis patients and healthy donors. The full study cohort was made up of about 25 ankylosing spondylitis patients and roughly 100 healthy donors. Peripheral blood samples were taken, and synovial fluid was additionally collected from ankylosing spondylitis patients. Overall study results and their limits: The disease-linked clones were reported to be significantly enriched in matched synovial fluid samples from ankylosing spondylitis patients. Blood from ankylosing spondylitis patients appeared to be characterized by a TCR beta motif made up of under ten highly homologous amino acid variants. Some motif variants were previously reported in synovial fluid and blood of reactive arthritis patients, suggesting common disease-initiation mechanisms. In peripheral blood, the disease-linked clones were found at relatively low frequencies and had a CD8+ phenotype.

The instrument was an Illumina HiSeq 2500. TCR beta libraries were prepared by quantitative 5'-RACE with molecular barcodes. On the study's bioinformatics: Disease-linked TCR variants were identified with a new computational method built on a probabilistic model of VDJ rearrangement. TCRdb handled the public reads itself, with Q25 trimming in fastp and clone calling in MiXCR, and kept productive beta chains. Each entry merges the rows of one CDR3 protein and shows their most common DNA and genes. Clone size and V and J calls follow TCRdb, not the original study. In all, the sample holds around 430,000 distinct CDR3 sequences, and roughly 15% of those were seen once. The ten largest clones add up to approximately 1% of the sample. This clonotype has a count of ten or more. Its specific antigen is unknown. No clone much larger than this one lies a single base away; base qualities are absent. Per the germline V gene, SQVTM is the CDR1 and ANQGSEA is the CDR2. V is reduced by 4 bases and J by 1 base, leaving a spacing of 8 bases between them. Including cysteine and phenylalanine, the CDR3 has 12 amino acids. Only the CDR3 portion is preserved as DNA: 36 bases, with reading frame beginning at the first base.

The chain was built from TRBV29-1 and TRBJ2-7; no D gene can be assigned with confidence. The TCR sequence derives from a male donor with ankylosing spondylitis. Sequencing was carried out using blood, either unsorted or a sorted T cell fraction (not recorded which). The DNA sequence is TGCAGCGTTGTAGACCAATCCTACGAGCAGTACTTC. Its translation reads: CSVVDQSYEQYF.